This TCR beta chain was obtained from a study of OX40 agonist ivuxolimab in advanced cancers. Across the whole study: Among those enrolled, mean age was about 63 years (range 23 to 79) and 75% to 90% were male.

Trimming removed 4 bases from V and 4 bases from J, with 10 bases in between. CDR3 length equals 13 residues. Germline V gene data show CDR1 as MNHNS and CDR2 as SASEGT. Peripheral blood came from all dose cohorts at three timepoints. The table came from immunoSEQ multiplex PCR; TCRdb's copy has only in-frame clones and leaves some out. This sample has 95,000 to 100,000 clones, with about nine tenths found just once. Sequenced here: CD4+ or CD8+ T cells sorted from blood, sampled in a trial of the OX40 agonist ivuxolimab. The V call is TRBV6-1, the J call TRBJ1-2; D is unclear. The clonotype comes from an adult with an advanced solid tumor such as melanoma, head and neck, liver or kidney cancer. The CDR3 nucleotides read TGTGCCAGCAGTGTTGTCCCCCCCTATGGCTACACCTTC. Protein sequence: CASSVVPPYGYTF.